This T cell receptor beta chain was sequenced for a study of blood T cell repertoires in COVID-19. Germline V gene lookup returns CDR1 LNHDA and CDR2 SQIVND (reference sequence). The CDR3 totals 17 residues. V lost 5 bases, J lost 0 bases, and 14 bases lay in between. Only in-frame clones appear in the TCRdb table, and some are missing; sequencing was by immunoSEQ multiplex PCR. In the table there are 270,000 or so clones, 82% of which are singletons. The clonotype was recovered from a young woman with acute or convalescent COVID-19. Sequenced material: peripheral blood. This chain uses TRBV19 with TRBJ2-6, with D tentatively TRBD2 (6 bases). As DNA, the CDR3 is TGTGCCAGTAGTTCCCGGGGAGGCTTCTCTGGGGCCAACGTCCTGACTTTC. The encoded protein is CASSSRGGFSGANVLTF.